These 24 T cell receptor beta chains originate from one sample sequenced in a study of CD8 T cells in ankylosing spondylitis (dated by TCRdb to the late 2010s). Libraries were built with 5' RACE. TCRdb shows the sequencer as Illumina HiSeq 2500. TCRdb passed the public sequencing reads through fastp at Q25 and MiXCR, retaining productive beta sequences. Records with the same CDR3 protein are collapsed into one entry carrying the most frequent genes and DNA. This sample lists a few hundred thousand distinct CDR3 sequences; around 20% were detected once. The top ten clones comprise about an eighth of the sample. The sample comprised blood, either unsorted or a sorted T cell fraction (not recorded which). The receptors stem from a male donor with ankylosing spondylitis or in good health (not recorded which).

This clonotype was picked up a small number of times. The chain uses TRBV24-1 and TRBJ2-2; D is uncertain. The germline gives CDR1 KGHDR, CDR2 SFDVKD. CDR3 length equals 16 residues. V lost 0 bases and J lost 0, with 7 bases in between. Here the CDR3 DNA reads TGTGCCACCAGTGATTTGCGGCCGACGAACACCGGGGAGCTGTTTTTT. It codes for CATSDLRPTNTGELFF.

The V call is TRBV29-1, the J call TRBJ2-1; tentatively, D is TRBD2 (5 bases). The germline gives CDR1 SQVTM, CDR2 ANQGSEA. This CDR3 region has 12 residues. Trimming left V 4 bases short and J 12 bases short, with 16 bases between. This CDR3 reads CSVVRGWKGQFF. The CDR3 nucleotides read TGCAGCGTTGTTCGGGGTTGGAAGGGGCAGTTCTTC.

This sequence joins TRBV29-1 and TRBJ1-1; D gene unclear. CDR1 SQVTM and CDR2 ANQGSEA come from the germline V gene. V dropped 7 bases and J dropped 7 bases, with 16 bases sitting between them. The CDR3 covers 12 residues. CDR3 sequence (DNA): TGCAGCGAGACCCGGACGACACTTGAAGCTTTCTTT. Its protein is CSETRTTLEAFF.

This clonotype came up a few times. The gene calls are TRBV11-2 and TRBJ2-3, with D unclear. Trimming cost V 1 base and J 6 bases, with 11 bases left between them. Germline loops: CDR1 SGHAT, CDR2 FQNNGV. The CDR3 is 14 amino acids. The CDR3 DNA sequence: TGTGCCAGCAGCTTAGGTCCCCTACTGGATACGCAGTATTTT. Residues: CASSLGPLLDTQYF.

This clonotype was found a few times. The V call is TRBV10-3, the J call TRBJ2-3; TRBD2 matches at 8 bases. CDR1 and CDR2 from the germline V gene are ENHRY and SYGVKD. This CDR3 region has 14 residues. The ends lost 9 bases at V and 2 bases at J; junction bases unmatched: 7. The CDR3 DNA sequence: TGTGCCATGTCCCCAGCGGGGGACACAGATACGCAGTATTTT. Translated: CAMSPAGDTDTQYF.

This rearrangement joins TRBV6-5 to TRBJ2-3; the match to TRBD2 covers 7 bases. CDR3 length: 15 amino acids. In germline, CDR1 is MNHEY, CDR2 SVGAGI. J lost 0 bases, V lost 2 bases, and 2 bases had no gene match. The CDR3 sequence is CASSYVGGSTDTQYF. DNA for the CDR3: TGTGCCAGCAGTTACGTGGGGGGGAGCACAGATACGCAGTATTTT.

This clonotype has just a few counts. J is TRBJ2-5 and V is TRBV6-5; D uncertain. V was clipped by 1 base and J by 1 base, with 7 bases between them. This CDR3 comprises 14 residues. CDR1 and CDR2 (germline): MNHEY, SVGAGI. CDR3 DNA: TGTGCCAGCAGTTACTTTGGGCCCCAAGAGACCCAGTACTTC. It codes for CASSYFGPQETQYF.

This chain's CDR3 is CASSLEGRTFF. CDR3 nucleotide sequence: TGCGCCAGCAGCTTGGAAGGGAGAACTTTCTTT. This rearrangement joins TRBV5-1 to TRBJ1-1; no definite D call. Germline V CDR1 and CDR2: SGHRS, YFSETQ. The CDR3 has 11 amino acids. With 0 bases removed from V and 12 bases from J, the gap between germline ends came to 9 bases.

The chain uses TRBV20-1 and TRBJ2-2; 7 nucleotides line up with TRBD2. There are 15 residues in the CDR3. In germline, CDR1 is DFQATT, CDR2 SNEGSKA (reference sequence). The V gene end was trimmed by 0 bases and the J gene end by 0 bases; junction bases not matched to a gene: 1. The chain's CDR3 is CSAREAGANTGELFF. In DNA, the CDR3 is TGCAGTGCTAGAGAGGCGGGGGCGAACACCGGGGAGCTGTTTTTT.

This clonotype was seen many times. The rearrangement uses TRBV12-3 or TRBV12-4 and TRBJ1-1; no clear D. The CDR3 is 14 residues long. V gave up 3 bases and J gave up 1 base, with 9 bases separating them. CDR3 protein: CASSFNRPNTEAFF. The DNA of the CDR3 is TGTGCCAGCAGTTTTAACCGTCCGAACACTGAAGCTTTCTTT.

This clonotype has at least ten counts. The gene calls are TRBV6-1 and TRBJ2-2; D not certain. Germline CDR1 reads MNHNS; CDR2 reads SASEGT. Trimming shortened V by 6 bases and J by 0 bases, and 8 bases separated the two germline ends. The CDR3 loop spans 14 amino acids. The CDR3 coding sequence is TGTGCCAGCAGGGCGGTCGCGAACACCGGGGAGCTGTTTTTT. Amino acids: CASRAVANTGELFF.

This clonotype appeared a few times. The CDR3 region is CASSGAGTEQETQYF. CDR3 nucleotides: TGTGCCAGCAGTGGGGCCGGGACGGAACAAGAGACCCAGTACTTC. The J gene is TRBJ2-5, the V gene TRBV2, with D possibly being TRBD1 or TRBD2 (5 bases each). The CDR3 is 15 residues long. The V gene's germline CDR1 is SNHLY and CDR2 FYNNEI. Between the trimmed V and J ends, which lost 4 bases and 2 bases, there was a span of 14 bases.

J is TRBJ2-7 and V is TRBV28, with 7 bases lining up with TRBD2. CDR1 is MDHEN, CDR2 SYDVKM, per germline. The junction had 18 bases not matched to a gene; V was cut back by 7 bases and J by 3 bases. The CDR3 has 17 residues. The CDR3 loop reads CASTHPSGGWDHYEQYF. CDR3 bases: TGTGCCAGCACCCATCCCTCCGGGGGGTGGGACCACTACGAGCAGTACTTC.

This clonotype came up many times. This CDR3 is CASSSSDGTQYF. CDR3 nucleotide sequence: TGTGCCAGCAGCTCATCTGACGGGACCCAGTACTTC. The J gene is TRBJ2-5, the V gene TRBV7-9, with unresolved D. Trimming shortened V by 4 bases and J by 7 bases, and 10 bases separated the two germline ends. The CDR3 runs 12 residues. CDR1 and CDR2 (germline): SEHNR, FQNEAQ (reference sequence).

This clonotype was detected only a few times. J is TRBJ2-1 and V is TRBV27; D tentatively reads TRBD1 or TRBD2 (7 bases each). This CDR3 contains 15 residues. The V and J ends lost 5 bases and 9 bases respectively, with 20 bases between them. The V gene's germline CDR1 is MNHEY and CDR2 SMNVEV (reference sequence). DNA of the CDR3: TGTGCCAGCAGTCCTCTAGGGGAGGGGGCGGTTGAGCAGTTCTTC. This encodes CASSPLGEGAVEQFF.

This clonotype was seen a handful of times. The DNA of the CDR3 is TGTGCCAGCAGCCACCGACTAGCGGTAAGCACAGATACGCAGTATTTT. Translation gives CASSHRLAVSTDTQYF. The chain uses TRBV3-1 and TRBJ2-3, with 9 bases identical to TRBD2. Trimming cost V 3 bases and J 0 bases; bases outside gene matches: 4. This CDR3 region has 16 residues. Germline V gene sequence: CDR1 LGHDT, CDR2 YNNKEL (reference sequence).

The chain links TRBV5-1 to TRBJ2-2; D possibly matches TRBD1 or TRBD2 (7 bases each). V lost 4 bases to trimming and J lost 3 bases, with 16 bases between them. The V gene's germline CDR1 is SGHRS and CDR2 YFSETQ. The CDR3 totals 16 residues. CDR3 protein: CASSPTTGRDTGELFF. CDR3 DNA: TGCGCCAGCAGCCCGACGACAGGGAGGGACACCGGGGAGCTGTTTTTT.

This clonotype was seen a few times. This chain connects TRBV27 to TRBJ2-2; 7 positions agree with TRBD1. Per germline, CDR1 MNHEY and CDR2 SMNVEV (reference sequence). The J segment lost 2 bases and the V segment lost 7 bases, leaving 7 bases of the junction unmatched. The CDR3 has 15 residues. CDR3: CASNPGQPNTGELFF. CDR3 DNA: TGTGCCAGCAACCCGGGACAGCCTAACACCGGGGAGCTGTTTTTT.

The gene calls are TRBV5-6 and TRBJ2-5, with 7 bases identical to TRBD1. CDR3 length: 14 amino acids. J was trimmed by 5 bases and V by 3 bases; bases with no gene match: 7. Germline V gene data show CDR1 as SGHDT and CDR2 as YYEEEE. CDR3 in DNA: TGTGCCAGCAGCTCCACCCAGGGGGAGGAGACCCAGTACTTC. Its protein is CASSSTQGEETQYF.

This clonotype was seen only a few times. The V gene is TRBV6-5, the J gene TRBJ2-7; TRBD1 matches 7 bases. The CDR3 is 15 amino acids. J was trimmed by 1 base and V by 4 bases; bases with no gene match: 7. The germline CDR1 and CDR2 sequences are MNHEY and SVGAGI. The CDR3 sequence: CASSSNRGPSYEQYF. CDR3 coding DNA: TGTGCCAGCAGTTCCAACAGGGGCCCTTCCTACGAGCAGTACTTC.

This sequence joins TRBV12-3 or TRBV12-4 and TRBJ2-1; D gene ambiguous. V gave up 3 bases and J gave up 6 bases, with 6 bases separating them. The CDR3 is made up of 12 amino acids. The CDR3 sequence: CASSFSPNEQFF. DNA of the CDR3: TGTGCCAGCAGTTTTAGCCCCAATGAGCAGTTCTTC.

For the CDR3, the DNA is TGCGCCAGCAGCCAGGACAGTTATACGCAGTATTTT. It codes for CASSQDSYTQYF. The chain combines TRBV4-1 with TRBJ2-3; a weak D match, TRBD1 (6 bases). V lost 3 bases to trimming and J lost 7 bases, with 8 bases between them. Germline CDR1 reads MGHRA; CDR2 reads YSYEKL. This CDR3 region has 12 residues.

A few counts support this clonotype. CDR3 DNA: TGTGCCAGCAGCGCCGCCTCAGGGGGCTTTAATTCACCCCTCCACTTT. The encoded protein is CASSAASGGFNSPLHF. V usage is TRBV9 and J usage is TRBJ1-6, with 8 nucleotides matching TRBD1. Losses at the gene ends were 3 bases for V and 6 bases for J; bases not matched to a gene: 8. Germline assignment: CDR1 SGDLS and CDR2 YYNGEE. This CDR3 spans 16 amino acids. The whole variable domain, remainder taken from reference TRBV9 and TRBJ1-6, is DSGVTQTPKHLITATGQRVTLRCSPRSGDLSVYWYQQSLDQGLQFLIQYYNGEERAKGNILERFSAQQFPDLHSELNLSSLELGDSALYFCASSAASGGFNSPLHFGNGTRLTVT.

The genes are TRBV7-6 and TRBJ2-3; possible D gene TRBD2, 7 bases. The germline CDR1 and CDR2 sequences are SGHVS and FNYEAQ. The CDR3 is 14 residues long. V was clipped by 6 bases and J by 6 bases, with 16 bases between them. The CDR3 reads CASRRGGGEDTQYF. CDR3 DNA: TGTGCCAGCAGAAGAGGGGGGGGCGAGGATACGCAGTATTTT.